One and the same sample provided the 24 T cell receptor beta chains below, sequenced in a study of T cell repertoires in aging, cancer and after chemotherapy. TCR beta rearrangements were amplified from peripheral blood genomic DNA. Multiplex touch-down PCR with TRB-A/B primers amplified rearranged V-D-J TRB sequences. A single record per CDR3 protein comes from TCRdb applying MiXCR to the multiplex PCR reads. The sample lists some 9,000 distinct CDR3 sequences, 25% seen once, with about 2.9% in the top ten. The sample consisted of blood. The origin of the receptors is a human donor with a blood cancer.

This chain connects TRBV11-2 to TRBJ2-7, with D tentatively TRBD2 (6 bases). Germline-derived CDR1 and CDR2 are SGHAT and FQNNGV. This CDR3 is built from 18 residues. Trimming took 5 bases from V and 0 from J, leaving 23 bases between them. CDR3 sequence (DNA): TGTGCCAGCAGCCCCCTTAGCCTCCGGGAGTCGAACTCCTACGAGCAGTACTTC. Translation gives CASSPLSLRESNSYEQYF.

Relative to its sample, this clonotype is medium-sized. CDR3 bases: TGTGCCAGCAGTGGGATAGCGGAATACAATGAGCAGTTCTTC. Translation: CASSGIAEYNEQFF. V usage is TRBV6-2 or TRBV6-3 and J usage is TRBJ2-1; TRBD2 might be the D (6 bases). Deletions cut 5 bases from V and 4 bases from J, with 12 bases between. Germline V gene sequence: CDR1 MNHEY, CDR2 SVGEGT. The CDR3 has 14 residues.

By proportion, this clonotype is medium-sized. The CDR3 here is CASSLLTGGRTEAFF. The CDR3 nucleotides are TGTGCCAGCAGCCTCTTGACAGGGGGAAGAACTGAAGCTTTCTTT. The gene calls are TRBV6-5 and TRBJ1-1; TRBD1 agrees at 9 bases. Germline-derived CDR1 and CDR2 are MNHEY and SVGAGI. This CDR3 region has 15 residues. The ends lost 6 bases at V and 5 bases at J; junction bases unmatched: 10.

This clonotype was observed a handful of times. The rearrangement links TRBV5-1 to TRBJ1-6, with TRBD1 identical over 7 bases. V was clipped by 4 bases and J by 6 bases; unmatched bases: 7. The CDR3 is made up of 15 amino acids. Germline loops: CDR1 SGHRS, CDR2 YFSETQ. This chain's CDR3 is CASSREGAGNSPLHF. CDR3 DNA: TGCGCCAGCAGCCGTGAGGGGGCAGGTAATTCACCCCTCCACTTT. The variable domain in full, with the rest retrieved from reference TRBV5-1 and TRBJ1-6, is KAGVTQTPRYLIKTRGQQVTLSCSPISGHRSVSWYQQTPGQGLQFLFEYFSETQRNKGNFPGRFSGRQFSNSRSEMNVSTLELGDSALYLCASSREGAGNSPLHFGNGTRLTVT.

The CDR3 bases are TGTGCCAGCGGGAGGCGGGACAAATACGAGCAGTACTTC. It codes for CASGRRDKYEQYF. The chain carries TRBV2 and TRBJ2-7; D tentatively fits TRBD1 or TRBD2 (6 bases each). Germline-derived CDR1 and CDR2 are SNHLY and FYNNEI. The CDR3 has 13 residues. V was shortened by 8 bases and J by 4 bases, with 15 bases between the two germline ends.

In this sample, this clonotype turned up a few times. The V call is TRBV13, the J call TRBJ1-5, with D unclear. CDR3 length: 15 residues. Deletions cut 6 bases from V and 2 bases from J, with 14 bases between. Germline assignment: CDR1 PRHDT and CDR2 FYEKMQ (reference sequence). The CDR3 is CASSDEGGGNQPQHF. CDR3 nucleotide sequence: TGTGCCAGCAGTGACGAGGGCGGGGGCAATCAGCCCCAGCATTTT.

This clonotype is medium-sized (0.01 to 0.1%) within its sample. The rearrangement joins TRBV29-1 to TRBJ1-2; 8 bases agree with TRBD1. The junction had 5 bases not matched to a gene; V was cut back by 6 bases and J by 2 bases. Germline CDR1 is SQVTM and CDR2 is ANQGSEA. This CDR3 has 13 amino acids. Here the CDR3 reads CSVGQGGNYGYTF. The CDR3 DNA reads TGCAGCGTCGGACAGGGAGGGAACTATGGCTACACCTTC.

This clonotype is labeled as medium-sized. V is TRBV19 and J is TRBJ2-3, with 13 bases that match TRBD2. Trimming removed 11 bases from V and 1 base from J; junction bases left unmatched: 9. CDR1 is LNHDA, CDR2 SQIVND, per germline (reference sequence). There are 16 residues in the CDR3. CDR3 DNA: TGTGCCCTGAGGAGACTAGCGGGGGGCGGCACAGATACGCAGTATTTT. As protein: CALRRLAGGGTDTQYF.

In its sample, this clonotype is medium-sized. The gene calls are TRBV7-2 and TRBJ2-5, with TRBD1 matching 12 bases. Unmatched junction bases numbered 2, after V lost 1 base and J lost 5 bases. Per germline, CDR1 SGHTA and CDR2 FQGNSA. This CDR3 spans 15 amino acids. CDR3 residues: CASSLGDRGQETQYF. As DNA, the CDR3 is TGTGCCAGCAGCTTAGGGGACAGGGGGCAGGAGACCCAGTACTTC.

This clonotype was found a few times. The chain couples TRBV5-4 to TRBJ2-3; 8 positions agree with TRBD1. The germline V gene has CDR1 SGHNT and CDR2 YYREEE (reference sequence). The CDR3 has 16 residues. Trimming removed 4 bases from V and 5 bases from J; junction bases left unmatched: 12. The CDR3 region is CASSPGGGGSRDTQYF. The CDR3 bases are TGTGCCAGCAGCCCAGGGGGCGGTGGGTCTCGAGATACGCAGTATTTT. The variable domain in full, with the rest retrieved from reference TRBV5-4 and TRBJ2-3, is ETGVTQSPTHLIKTRGQQVTLRCSSQSGHNTVSWYQQALGQGPQFIFQYYREEENGRGNFPPRFSGLQFPNYSSELNVNALELDDSALYLCASSPGGGGSRDTQYFGPGTRLTVL.

The gene calls are TRBV10-3 and TRBJ2-7, with D perhaps matching TRBD1 (6 bases). V lost 10 bases to trimming and J lost 9 bases, with 16 bases between them. CDR3 length: 11 residues. CDR1 ENHRY and CDR2 SYGVKD come from the germline V gene. In DNA, the CDR3 is TGTGCCACAACGGACAGCTTCGCGCAGTACTTC. Its translation: CATTDSFAQYF.

This clonotype is medium-sized (0.01 to 0.1%) by share. This chain connects TRBV12-3 or TRBV12-4 to TRBJ1-2; D is ambiguous. The CDR3 consists of 14 residues. V lost 3 bases to trimming and J lost 4 bases, with 12 bases between them. CDR3 nucleotide sequence: TGTGCCAGCAGTTTCGGCAGGCTGGGCTATGGCTACACCTTC. Encoded protein: CASSFGRLGYGYTF.

Sample share makes this clonotype medium-sized. The chain is built from TRBV6-1 and TRBJ2-3; 7 positions agree with TRBD1. The J segment lost 6 bases and the V segment lost 7 bases, leaving 4 bases of the junction unmatched. CDR1 is MNHNS and CDR2 is SASEGT in the germline V gene. CDR3 size: 12 residues. The CDR3 nucleotides read TGTGCCAGCACCGGGACAGTGGATACGCAGTATTTT. Its protein is CASTGTVDTQYF.

This clonotype has more than one count but fewer than ten. The chain links TRBV7-2 to TRBJ2-1, with 13 bases lining up with TRBD2. This CDR3 spans 18 amino acids. Germline V lookup: CDR1 SGHTA, CDR2 FQGNSA. J gave up 9 bases and V 5 bases, and 16 bases lay outside the gene matches. The chain's CDR3 is CASSPTALAGGQRGEQFF. The CDR3 DNA reads as TGTGCCAGCAGCCCAACAGCACTAGCGGGGGGGCAGAGAGGTGAGCAGTTCTTC.

In its sample, this clonotype is medium-sized (0.01 to 0.1%). V is TRBV5-6 and J is TRBJ1-4; TRBD1 is a possible D gene (5 bases). This CDR3 region has 14 residues. Per the germline V gene, CDR1 is SGHDT and CDR2 is YYEEEE. The germline V and J ends were trimmed by 2 bases and 6 bases, with 11 bases remaining between them. The CDR3 region is CASSLWGLDEKLFF. The CDR3 nucleotides read TGTGCCAGCAGCTTATGGGGGTTAGATGAAAAACTGTTTTTT.

The rearrangement joins TRBV11-1 to TRBJ2-5; 14 bases match TRBD2. The CDR3 runs to 16 residues. The V gene end was trimmed by 5 bases and the J gene end by 3 bases; junction bases not matched to a gene: 5. Germline CDR1 SGHAT, CDR2 FQDESV (reference sequence). The CDR3 is CASSHRLAGGEETQYF. The CDR3 DNA reads TGTGCCAGCAGCCACCGACTAGCGGGGGGGGAAGAGACCCAGTACTTC.

Concerning this clonotype: The conserved phenylalanine or tryptophan is not found at the CDR3 terminus, so this likely reflects a read error. No DNA is shown, since the ends of the CDR3 on it are uncertain; the CDR3 is the one TCRdb lists. The V and J genes are TRBV6-1 and TRBJ1-1. Germline CDR1 is MNHNS and CDR2 is SASEGT. The CDR3 totals 17 residues, both ends included. The CDR3 sequence is CASSEDLSYDHPFTLPN.

This clonotype qualifies as medium-sized. CDR3 sequence reads: CASSWGLGGNEQFF. The CDR3 region has the DNA TGTGCCAGCAGTTGGGGCCTAGGCGGCAATGAGCAGTTCTTC. This chain connects TRBV27 to TRBJ2-1; TRBD1 is a possible D gene (5 bases). CDR3 length: 14 residues. Germline CDR1 reads MNHEY; CDR2 reads SMNVEV (reference sequence). Trimming removed 4 bases from V and 6 bases from J, with 13 bases in between.

The rearrangement uses TRBV28 and TRBJ1-1; 7 bases align to TRBD1. In germline, CDR1 is MDHEN, CDR2 SYDVKM. Trimming took 3 bases from V and 9 from J; bases not matched to a gene: 13. The CDR3 contains 15 residues. The chain's CDR3 is CASSFPDRDSQKAFF. The CDR3 bases are TGTGCCAGCAGTTTTCCCGACAGGGATAGCCAAAAAGCTTTCTTT.

This clonotype was seen at least ten times. V gene TRBV6-6 combines with J gene TRBJ1-2; no reliable D call. Germline CDR1 reads MNHNY; CDR2 reads SVGAGI (reference sequence). This CDR3 has 18 amino acids. Trimming removed 0 bases at V and 3 bases at J, with 20 bases between. CDR3: CASSYSSIGGPVDYGYTF. CDR3 nucleotide sequence: TGTGCCAGCAGTTACTCGAGCATTGGAGGCCCAGTCGACTATGGCTACACCTTC.

The chain couples TRBV6-1 to TRBJ1-1; D gene uncertain. V shed 4 bases and J shed 8 bases, with 8 bases lying between them. CDR1 MNHNS and CDR2 SASEGT come from the germline V gene. The CDR3 consists of 11 residues. CDR3 in DNA: TGTGCCAGCAGTGCACCAAGGGAAGCTTTCTTT. It translates to CASSAPREAFF.

This clonotype is medium-sized within its sample. The chain uses TRBV19 and TRBJ2-7; D perhaps matches TRBD2 (7 bases). CDR1 is LNHDA and CDR2 is SQIVND in the germline V gene (reference sequence). This CDR3 is 15 amino acids long. The ends were cut back, 6 bases at V and 5 bases at J, with 20 bases in the middle. The CDR3 is CASRGGGPGVHEQYF. CDR3 in DNA: TGTGCCAGTAGGGGGGGGGGCCCAGGGGTCCACGAGCAGTACTTC.

This clonotype was seen more than once but under ten times. The rearrangement uses TRBV4-3 and TRBJ2-3; TRBD2 matches 9 bases. The germline gives CDR1 LGHNA, CDR2 YSLEER. The CDR3 covers 17 residues. Germline trimming cut 1 base from V and 3 bases from J; bases unmatched to any gene: 8. In DNA form, the CDR3 reads TGCGCCAGCAGCCAAGGTATTAGCGGGAGTTTGACAGATACGCAGTATTTT. Translating it yields CASSQGISGSLTDTQYF.

The gene calls are TRBV6-2 or TRBV6-3 and TRBJ1-2, with 9 bases aligning to TRBD1. Germline CDR1 and CDR2: MNHEY and SVGEGT. The CDR3 has 14 amino acids. V shed 6 bases and J 4 bases; nucleotides not matched to a gene: 6. The chain's CDR3 is CASSPGQGLYGYTF. CDR3 coding DNA: TGTGCCAGCAGCCCGGGACAGGGCCTCTATGGCTACACCTTC.